The entry that follows covers one T cell receptor beta chain sequence. The protocol was immunoSEQ multiplex PCR, while the TCRdb copy is restricted to in-frame clones and leaves out a portion. The sample carries about 240,000 clones, roughly 86% recorded once. The germline V and J ends were trimmed by 1 base and 6 bases, with 18 bases remaining between them. The CDR3 covers 16 residues. Germline values: CDR1 MNHNS, CDR2 SASEGT. The sample comes from a study of blood T cell repertoires in COVID-19. Cohorts were determined from participant-reported clinical history. V usage is TRBV6-1 and J usage is TRBJ1-1, with a possible D match to TRBD1 (5 bases). The receptor's source is a woman aged 30 to 39 with acute COVID-19. Material: PBMCs or T cells enriched from blood (not recorded which). CDR3 coding DNA: TGTGCCAGCAGTGAAGAGGGAACAGGAGACTTCCCTGAAGCTTTCTTT. It is translated as CASSEEGTGDFPEAFF.